These T cell receptor beta chains were read from a single sample in a study of T cells in Graves' hyperthyroidism and ophthalmopathy. TCRdb used MiXCR to reprocess the multiplex PCR reads, holding one entry per CDR3 protein. In the table there are a few hundred thousand distinct CDR3 sequences, around a fifth of which are singletons. The sequenced material came from blood. The receptors were sampled from a woman between 70 and 85 years old with Graves' ophthalmopathy. The CDR3 runs from the conserved cysteine through the conserved F or W. The D gene is left open where the match is weak. Not all rows give a size; the values are once, few, many and, for expanded clones, a class.

D gene	V gene	clone size	J gene	CDR3 protein	CDR3 DNA
-	TRBV9	few	TRBJ2-2	CASTDHGGSTGELFF	TGTGCCAGCACCGACCACGGGGGCAGCACCGGGGAGCTGTTTTTT
-	TRBV29-1	few	TRBJ2-3	CSVDFWGSGTDTQYF	TGCAGCGTTGATTTCTGGGGGTCTGGCACAGATACGCAGTATTTT
TRBD2	TRBV12-3/TRBV12-4	-	TRBJ2-2	CASSFSSGRRNTGELFF	TGTGCCAGCAGTTTTTCTAGCGGGAGAAGGAACACCGGGGAGCTGTTTTTT
TRBD2	TRBV3-1	-	TRBJ2-7	CASSQGTSRSLYEQYF	TGTGCCAGCAGCCAAGGGACTAGCAGGAGTCTCTACGAGCAGTACTTC
TRBD1	TRBV11-2	-	TRBJ1-2	CASSPNDREVNYGYTF	TGTGCCAGCAGCCCAAATGACAGGGAGGTTAACTATGGCTACACCTTC
TRBD1	TRBV7-9	-	TRBJ1-4	CASSKQGANEKLFF	TGTGCCAGCAGCAAACAGGGGGCGAATGAAAAACTGTTTTTT
-	TRBV7-2	many	TRBJ2-5	CASSLNPETQYF	TGTGCCAGCAGCTTAAATCCCGAGACCCAGTACTTC
-	TRBV30	-	TRBJ2-7	CAWSAMDEQYF	TGTGCCTGGAGTGCTATGGACGAGCAGTACTTC
-	TRBV19	-	TRBJ1-2	CASSHPGGMGYTF	TGTGCCAGTAGTCATCCGGGAGGAATGGGCTACACCTTC
-	TRBV5-1	-	TRBJ2-1	CASNLEHLSYNEQFF	TGCGCCAGCAACTTAGAACATCTCTCCTACAATGAGCAGTTCTTC
TRBD2	TRBV27	-	TRBJ2-7	CASSFFGLAGVRQYF	TGTGCCAGCAGTTTTTTCGGACTAGCGGGAGTAAGGCAGTACTTC
-	TRBV6-5	few	TRBJ1-6	CASSYLTGGSPLHF	TGTGCCAGCAGTTACTTGACCGGTGGTTCACCCCTCCACTTT
-	TRBV12-3/TRBV12-4	many	TRBJ2-3	CASSILGGIVTDTQYF	TGTGCCAGCAGCATATTGGGCGGGATCGTCACAGATACGCAGTATTTT
-	TRBV3-1	-	TRBJ1-4	CASSRGGANEKLFF	TGTGCCAGCAGCCGAGGGGGGGCTAATGAAAAACTGTTTTTT
TRBD1	TRBV5-6	-	TRBJ1-6	CASSFWTGDNSPLHF	TGTGCCAGCAGCTTTTGGACAGGGGATAATTCACCCCTCCACTTT
-	TRBV20-1	-	TRBJ1-3	CSAARYPQGRGDTIYF	TGCAGTGCTGCACGGTACCCACAGGGAAGGGGTGACACCATATATTTT
-	TRBV6-1	few	TRBJ2-1	CASTPYSYNEQFF	TGTGCCAGCACCCCATACTCCTACAATGAGCAGTTCTTC
-	TRBV29-1	many	TRBJ1-1	CSVHDQNTEAFF	TGCAGCGTTCATGACCAGAACACTGAAGCTTTCTTT
-	TRBV3-1	few	TRBJ2-7	CASSPTSTREQYF	TGTGCCAGCAGCCCGACTAGTACTCGCGAGCAGTACTTC
TRBD1	TRBV27	many	TRBJ1-5	CASSPATGSNQPQHF	TGTGCCAGCAGTCCAGCGACAGGGAGCAATCAGCCCCAGCATTTT
-	TRBV5-1	-	TRBJ2-5	CASSFPRGAQETQYF	TGCGCCAGCAGCTTTCCACGGGGGGCACAAGAGACCCAGTACTTC
-	TRBV9	-	TRBJ2-2	CASSEPDWKNTGELFF	TGTGCCAGCAGCGAGCCGGACTGGAAGAACACCGGGGAGCTGTTTTTT
-	TRBV12-3/TRBV12-4	many	TRBJ2-7	CASSLKQGGEQYF	TGTGCCAGCAGTTTAAAACAGGGCGGCGAGCAGTACTTC
-	TRBV12-3/TRBV12-4	few	TRBJ1-4	CASSFRGGANEKLFF	TGTGCCAGCAGTTTTAGGGGAGGAGCTAATGAAAAACTGTTTTTT
-	TRBV7-2	few	TRBJ2-7	CASSLGGGVYEQYF	TGTGCCAGCAGCTTAGGTGGCGGGGTCTACGAGCAGTACTTC
-	TRBV29-1	few	TRBJ1-1	CSGVVVSEAFF	TGCAGCGGGGTGGTTGTATCTGAAGCTTTCTTT
TRBD2	TRBV20-1	few	TRBJ2-1	CSARDRGLAGANEQFF	TGCAGTGCTAGAGACAGGGGACTAGCGGGAGCCAATGAGCAGTTCTTC
TRBD1	TRBV5-1	-	TRBJ1-2	CASSLGQGINTF	TGCGCCAGCAGCTTGGGACAGGGGATAAACACCTTC
-	TRBV20-1	many	TRBJ2-2	CSARGRGQFTGELFF	TGCAGTGCTAGAGGGAGGGGGCAATTTACCGGGGAGCTGTTTTTT
-	TRBV4-2	-	TRBJ2-1	CASSPRPTGRDEQFF	TGTGCCAGCAGCCCGCGCCCGACAGGGAGGGATGAGCAGTTCTTC
TRBD1	TRBV4-1	few	TRBJ2-1	CATSFRFQGDNEQFF	TGCGCCACCTCCTTTCGGTTTCAGGGGGACAATGAGCAGTTCTTC
-	TRBV2	many	TRBJ1-5	CASSTKNSNQPQHF	TGTGCCAGCAGTACCAAGAATAGCAATCAGCCCCAGCATTTT
TRBD1	TRBV7-2	once	TRBJ2-1	CASSLMRGRYNEQFF	TGTGCCAGCAGCTTAATGAGGGGGCGGTACAATGAGCAGTTCTTC
-	TRBV3-1	-	TRBJ2-7	CASSPMGAEQYF	TGTGCCAGCAGCCCGATGGGAGCCGAGCAGTACTTC
-	TRBV6-2/TRBV6-3	few	TRBJ2-7	CASKPSSSILYEQYF	TGTGCCAGCAAACCGTCTTCTAGTATTTTGTACGAGCAGTACTTC
TRBD1	TRBV18	-	TRBJ2-2	CASSSKTGANTGELFF	TGTGCCAGCTCATCCAAGACAGGGGCGAACACCGGGGAGCTGTTTTTT
TRBD2	TRBV6-5	few	TRBJ2-3	CASSYGGGLPDTQYF	TGTGCCAGCAGTTATGGGGGAGGGCTCCCAGATACGCAGTATTTT
-	TRBV9	few	TRBJ2-7	CASSVGPATYEQYF	TGTGCCAGCAGCGTAGGTCCAGCCACCTACGAGCAGTACTTC
TRBD1	TRBV18	-	TRBJ1-6	CASSLTGTGDSPLHF	TGTGCCAGCAGCTTAACGGGGACAGGGGATTCACCCCTCCACTTT
-	TRBV5-1	-	TRBJ2-3	CASSLTEGAGTQYF	TGCGCCAGCAGCTTGACTGAAGGGGCCGGAACGCAGTATTTT
TRBD2	TRBV7-2	-	TRBJ2-7	CASSFSEAGVSSYEQYF	TGTGCCAGCAGCTTTTCCGAGGCGGGAGTTAGCTCCTACGAGCAGTACTTC
TRBD1	TRBV24-1	many	TRBJ2-3	CATSDPPGQRVDTQYF	TGTGCCACCAGTGATCCTCCGGGACAGCGTGTTGATACGCAGTATTTT
-	TRBV28	-	TRBJ1-4	CASSLRGFSEKLFF	TGTGCCAGCAGTTTGCGGGGCTTTTCTGAAAAACTGTTTTTT
TRBD1	TRBV28	-	TRBJ2-2	CASSLLLLTGSGTGELFF	TGTGCCAGCAGTTTACTCCTCCTGACAGGGAGTGGCACCGGGGAGCTGTTTTTT
-	TRBV19	-	TRBJ1-1	CASSRRDVGTEAFF	TGTGCCAGTAGTAGGAGGGACGTGGGTACTGAAGCTTTCTTT
TRBD1	TRBV7-2	many	TRBJ1-2	CASSGRGLDGYTF	TGTGCCAGCAGCGGCAGGGGGCTGGATGGCTACACCTTC
TRBD1	TRBV5-1	-	TRBJ1-1	CASSSSPGTGSGTEAFF	TGCGCCAGCAGCTCTAGTCCCGGGACAGGGTCGGGCACTGAAGCTTTCTTT
-	TRBV7-3	many	TRBJ2-1	CASSLMGVNEQFF	TGTGCCAGCAGCTTAATGGGGGTTAATGAGCAGTTCTTC
TRBD2	TRBV11-1	many	TRBJ2-1	CASSAGTSGTHNEQFF	TGTGCCAGCAGCGCCGGGACTAGCGGGACCCACAATGAGCAGTTCTTC
-	TRBV29-1	-	TRBJ2-6	CSVELVVSGANVLTF	TGCAGCGTTGAACTGGTTGTCTCTGGGGCCAACGTCCTGACTTTC
-	TRBV30	-	TRBJ1-1	CAWSRGRGAFF	TGTGCCTGGAGTCGGGGACGGGGAGCTTTCTTT
-	TRBV29-1	many	TRBJ2-1	CSVEPDNEQFF	TGCAGCGTTGAACCAGACAATGAGCAGTTCTTC
-	TRBV9	-	TRBJ2-1	CASSPIQGSPGNEQFF	TGTGCCAGCAGCCCCATTCAAGGGAGCCCGGGGAATGAGCAGTTCTTC
-	TRBV20-1	-	TRBJ2-3	CSAREGWRGGTDTQYF	TGCAGTGCTAGAGAAGGCTGGCGCGGGGGCACAGATACGCAGTATTTT
TRBD1	TRBV4-1	-	TRBJ2-2	CASSTGQGNTGELFF	TGCGCCAGCAGCACTGGACAGGGGAACACCGGGGAGCTGTTTTTT
-	TRBV20-1	many	TRBJ2-5	CSARGRGTQYF	TGCAGTGCTAGAGGGCGAGGGACCCAGTACTTC
TRBD2	TRBV5-1	-	TRBJ2-7	CASSPSGRLEEQYF	TGCGCCAGCAGCCCTAGCGGGAGACTTGAAGAGCAGTACTTC
-	TRBV6-1	-	TRBJ1-6	CASSEALSHHF	TGTGCCAGCAGTGAAGCGCTTTCGCACCACTTT
-	TRBV18	few	TRBJ2-5	CASSPGDQQETQYF	TGTGCCAGCTCACCAGGGGACCAACAAGAGACCCAGTACTTC
-	TRBV18	many	TRBJ2-5	CASSPQGGEETQYF	TGTGCCAGCTCACCCCAGGGGGGGGAAGAGACCCAGTACTTC